The clone carrying this TCR beta chain was detected a few times. Its antigen remains unknown. The sample originates from a study of OX40 agonist ivuxolimab in advanced cancers. Study summary: Patients were roughly 87% male with ages roughly 20 to 90, mean about 54. Under the entry rules, prior anti-PD-1, anti-PD-L1 or anti-CTLA-4 therapy was allowed, and around 36% had some. Findings and caveats of the study: The study observed clonal expansion of CD4+ and CD8+ blood T cells by week 6 at 0.1 to 3.0 mg/kg.

Patients were excluded for autoimmune disease history or systemic immunosuppression. The CDR3 is made up of 11 amino acids. Trimming removed 5 bases from V and 7 bases from J, with 9 bases in between. Germline V gene sequence: CDR1 SGHAT, CDR2 FQNNGV. Libraries were prepared by immunoSEQ multiplex PCR; TCRdb keeps only in-frame clonotypes and omits some of them. The sample includes about 6,700 clones, 94% of them seen just once. This receptor was identified in an adult with an advanced solid tumor such as melanoma, head and neck, liver or kidney cancer. The specimen was CD4+ or CD8+ T cells sorted from blood, collected in a trial of the OX40 agonist ivuxolimab. V is TRBV11-2 and J is TRBJ2-7, with D perhaps matching TRBD2 (5 bases). CDR3 sequence (DNA): TGTGCCAGCAGCGCGGGCTGGGAGCAGTACTTC. Its protein product is CASSAGWEQYF.